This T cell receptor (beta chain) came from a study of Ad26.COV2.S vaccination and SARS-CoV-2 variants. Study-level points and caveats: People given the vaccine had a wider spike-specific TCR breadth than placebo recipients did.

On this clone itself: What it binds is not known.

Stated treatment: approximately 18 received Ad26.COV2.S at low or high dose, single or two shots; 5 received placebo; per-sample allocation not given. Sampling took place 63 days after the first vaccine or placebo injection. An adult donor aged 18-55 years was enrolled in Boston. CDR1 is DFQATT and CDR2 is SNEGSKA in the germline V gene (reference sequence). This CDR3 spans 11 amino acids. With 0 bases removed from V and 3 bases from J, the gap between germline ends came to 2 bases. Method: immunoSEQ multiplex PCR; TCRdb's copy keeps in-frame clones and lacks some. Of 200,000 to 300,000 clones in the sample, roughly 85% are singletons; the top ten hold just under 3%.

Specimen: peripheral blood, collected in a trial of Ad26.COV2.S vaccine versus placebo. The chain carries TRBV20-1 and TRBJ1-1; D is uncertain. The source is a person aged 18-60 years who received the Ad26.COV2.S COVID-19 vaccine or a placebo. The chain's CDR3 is CSAREDTEAFF. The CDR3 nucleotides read TGCAGTGCTAGAGAGGACACTGAAGCTTTCTTT.